This record covers a single T cell receptor (beta chain). This clone has a handful of counts. Its antigen remains unidentified. Within one base of it there is no much larger clone, and no base qualities were kept. The protocol used for the library was the immunoSEQ multiplex PCR assay. Roughly 10^5 TCR templates per sample were assayed on the deep sequencing platform. Genomic DNA extracted from sorted T cells was the material used for TCRbeta CDR3 sequencing. The original methods were these. The R programming language was used for clonal analysis of TCRbeta CDR3 data. Unstimulated samples were compared with post-reaction CFSE-low samples to define alloreactive CD4+ and CD8+ clones. Regulatory or non-regulatory origin of alloreactive CD4+ clones was assigned by matching sequences to the sorted unstimulated Treg and non-Treg repertoires. What TCRdb holds here is the immuneACCESS table cut down to in-frame rearrangements. Part of the clones is not present; checked against another copy, under half of the missing clones reflect an unresolved V gene, and the others are unexplained. V, J and clone size derive from that table, while D and trimming were established from the DNA sequence. The sample table records around 6,500 clones; less than 65% of these occur just once. Approximately 16% of the sample is in the top ten clones.

Unstimulated CD4+ memory cells were also sequenced in three donor pairs, together with CD4+ naive, CD8+ TEMRA, CD8+ naive and CD8+ effector memory subsets. Sorted unstimulated T cells and proliferating T cells recovered from mixed lymphocyte reactions were subjected to TCRbeta CDR3 sequencing. Fresh whole blood from roughly ten HLA-typed healthy donors served as the source for isolating PBMCs. This record comes from a study of siplizumab effects on memory and regulatory T cells (dated by TCRdb to between 2017 and 2020). A note on the overall study: The study examined how the anti-CD2 antibody siplizumab affects alloreactive T-cell subsets in allogeneic mixed lymphocyte reactions built from human PBMCs. Beyond this particular receptor, the publication reports: Because sequences at frequencies below about 10^-5 were poorly captured, only a minor fraction of alloreactive clones could be mapped back to unstimulated subsets. The suppressive function of proliferating Tregs from siplizumab cultures was not functionally confirmed. Siplizumab significantly reduced the cumulative frequency of alloreactive sequences traceable to unstimulated CD4+ memory T cells. Compared with memory T cells, unstimulated naive T cells appeared more diverse, and naive cells seemed to make a substantial contribution to the alloresponse. For roughly 75-96% of proliferating CD4+ or CD8+ clones, no naive or memory phenotype could be assigned. Of the alloreactive CD4+ clones that could be mapped, the Treg-derived share averaged about 63% with siplizumab compared with around 25% in control reactions.

The sequenced sample was effector memory CD8+ T cells sorted from blood. The sample's cell subset or site label, in plain terms: unstimulated CD8+ effector memory T cells. The clonotype was recovered from a human donor in good health.

The CDR3 region: CASSANSVNQPQHF. At the DNA level, the sequence is TGTGCCAGCAGCGCTAACAGCGTCAATCAGCCCCAGCATTTT. Here the chain combines TRBV9 and TRBJ1-5, with the D segment identity uncertain. From the germline V gene, CDR1 is SGDLS and CDR2 is YYNGEE. The CDR3 numbers 14 residues from cysteine through phenylalanine. The sequence is cut down to CDR3 DNA, 42 bases in frame from base 1. Cut back by 3 bases and 3 bases, the V and J ends lie 10 bases apart.